This T cell receptor beta chain derives from a study of CD8 T cells in ankylosing spondylitis. From the 5' RACE reads, TCRdb called clonotypes with MiXCR, one entry per CDR3 protein. The repertoire includes approximately 400,000 distinct CDR3 sequences, roughly 18% of them detected once, and just over 1% sits in the top ten. The study's findings and limits: Disease-linked clones reportedly concentrated significantly in matched ankylosing spondylitis synovial fluid. Made up of eight highly homologous variants, a TCR beta motif appeared characteristic of ankylosing spondylitis blood.

As to this clonotype: As yet, its antigen is unknown.

V gave up 1 base and J gave up 3 bases, with 5 bases separating them. Germline V gene data show CDR1 as SGDLS and CDR2 as YYNGEE. The CDR3 loop spans 13 amino acids. V usage is TRBV9 and J usage is TRBJ2-1; D unresolved. Specimen: blood, either unsorted or a sorted T cell fraction (not recorded which). This receptor was obtained from a male donor with ankylosing spondylitis. The CDR3 here is CASSVQDYNEQFF. Here the CDR3 DNA reads TGTGCCAGCAGCGTACAAGACTACAATGAGCAGTTCTTC.